This passage covers 11 T cell receptor beta chains from one sample sequenced in a study of shared clonotypes between healthy human individuals (dated by TCRdb to between 2020 and 2021). Receptor libraries were prepared by the immunoSEQ multiplex PCR assay. TCRdb mirrors the immuneACCESS table, restricted to in-frame sequences. Some clones are absent from its copies; in checked studies, under half trace to an unresolved V gene, and the reason for the others is unknown. The sample contains hundreds of thousands of clones, roughly 95% of them found a single time. Clones ranked in the top ten supply approximately 0.11% of the sample. CD8 naive samples were obtained by positive selection for CCR7 among CD45RO-negative cells, yielding a CD45RA+CCR7+ population from which TemRA cells were excluded. Sequencing was carried out using naive CD8+ T cells sorted from blood. The cell subset or site label on this specimen signifies: CD45RA+CCR7+. The receptors originated from a woman aged 25-40 years in good health.

V usage is TRBV30 and J usage is TRBJ1-1; 9 nucleotides match TRBD1. The CDR3 spans 15 residues. Germline V gene data show CDR1 as GTSNPN and CDR2 as SVGIG (reference sequence). Losses at the gene ends were 2 bases for V and 0 bases for J; bases not matched to a gene: 4. For the CDR3, the DNA is TGTGCCTGGAGTTTCGGACAGGGGTTGAACACTGAAGCTTTCTTT. It yields the protein CAWSFGQGLNTEAFF. Based on the CDR3 plus reference TRBV30 and TRBJ1-1, the full variable domain is SQTIHQWPATLVQPVGSPLSLECTVEGTSNPNLYWYRQAAGRGLQLLFYSVGIGQISSEVPQNLSASRPQDRQFILSSKKLLLSDSGFYLCAWSFGQGLNTEAFFGQGTRLTVV.

The chain is built from TRBV28 and TRBJ2-7; 13 bases align to TRBD2. In germline, CDR1 is MDHEN, CDR2 SYDVKM. This CDR3 comprises 16 residues. Trimming removed 6 bases from V and 7 bases from J; junction bases left unmatched: 12. Here the CDR3 DNA reads TGTGCCAGCAGAAAAATCGGACTAGCGGGAGCGGGTGAGCAGTACTTC. Protein: CASRKIGLAGAGEQYF.

J is TRBJ2-7 and V is TRBV7-2, with D perhaps matching TRBD2 (6 bases). Germline V gene data show CDR1 as SGHTA and CDR2 as FQGNSA. The V and J ends lost 5 bases and 2 bases respectively, with 13 bases between them. The CDR3 covers 14 residues. CDR3: CASSLSGATYEQYF. CDR3 coding DNA: TGTGCCAGCAGCCTTAGCGGTGCTACCTACGAGCAGTACTTC.

This sequence joins TRBV28 and TRBJ2-7; D gene unclear. The CDR3 has 12 amino acids. Trimming pared 6 bases from V and 1 base from J, leaving 7 bases between. Germline V gene data show CDR1 as MDHEN and CDR2 as SYDVKM. The CDR3 reads CASSPVSYEQYF. The CDR3 nucleotides read TGTGCCAGCAGCCCCGTTTCCTACGAGCAGTACTTC.

The V gene is TRBV28, the J gene TRBJ2-5; 7 bases are a match to TRBD1. Per germline, CDR1 MDHEN and CDR2 SYDVKM. The trim removed 2 bases at V and 3 bases at J, leaving 6 bases unmatched. The CDR3 has 15 amino acids. CDR3 amino acids: CASSLDLGTEETQYF. Written as DNA, the CDR3 is TGTGCCAGCAGTTTAGACCTTGGGACAGAAGAGACCCAGTACTTC.

The rearrangement links TRBV6-6 to TRBJ2-7; unclear D gene. Between the trimmed V and J ends, which lost 5 bases and 4 bases, there was a span of 18 bases. Germline V gene data show CDR1 as MNHNY and CDR2 as SVGAGI (reference sequence). This CDR3 contains 15 residues. The CDR3 DNA reads as TGTGCCAGCAGTCCCGACAACCTACTTACTTACGAGCAGTACTTC. This gives the protein CASSPDNLLTYEQYF.

This chain joins TRBV7-8 and TRBJ2-7, with D maybe TRBD1 (5 bases). V lost 2 bases to trimming and J lost 4 bases, with 9 bases between them. The CDR3 covers 13 residues. Germline-derived CDR1 and CDR2 are SGHVS and FQNEAQ. The CDR3 here is CASSLRGKYEQYF. CDR3 in DNA: TGTGCCAGCAGCTTAAGGGGAAAATACGAGCAGTACTTC.

The rearrangement joins TRBV2 to TRBJ1-2; TRBD1 matches 9 bases. Germline V gene sequence: CDR1 SNHLY, CDR2 FYNNEI. The CDR3 is 14 amino acids. V lost 6 bases and J lost 8; bases outside the gene matches: 10. Here the CDR3 reads CASRTGGWILGYTF. CDR3 bases: TGTGCCAGCAGAACAGGGGGCTGGATTTTGGGCTACACCTTC.

The V call is TRBV9, the J call TRBJ2-7; possibly TRBD1 for D (8 bases). In germline, CDR1 is SGDLS, CDR2 YYNGEE. The V end was cut by 3 bases, the J end by 6 bases, with 19 bases between. The CDR3 has 15 residues. This CDR3 reads CASSATGGLYGEQYF. The CDR3 DNA is TGTGCCAGCAGCGCAACAGGGGGACTATATGGCGAGCAGTACTTC.

This clone was detected once. The V and J genes are TRBV12-5 and TRBJ1-1; TRBD1 agrees at 7 bases. With 6 bases clipped from V and 6 bases from J, the junction kept 10 bases outside the gene matches. Germline CDR1 LGHNT, CDR2 FRNRAP. This CDR3 is 14 amino acids long. The CDR3 DNA reads TGTGCTAGTGGCCAGGGGGGGGCACGGTCTGAAGCTTTCTTT. This gives the protein CASGQGGARSEAFF.

The chain is built from TRBV29-1 and TRBJ1-2; 7 bases match TRBD1. Trimming took 3 bases from V and 7 from J; bases not matched to a gene: 8. CDR1 SQVTM and CDR2 ANQGSEA come from the germline V gene. CDR3 size: 13 residues. In DNA form, the CDR3 reads TGCAGCGTTGACCCTACAGGGGAGCGTGGCTACACCTTC. This codes for CSVDPTGERGYTF. The complete variable domain, with remaining parts taken from reference TRBV29-1 and TRBJ1-2, reads SAVISQKPSRDICQRGTSLTIQCQVDSQVTMMFWYRQQPGQSLTLIATANQGSEATYESGFVIDKFPISRPNLTFSTLTVSNMSPEDSSIYLCSVDPTGERGYTFGSGTRLTVV.